This T cell receptor (beta chain) is from a study of early T cells in non-severe SARS-CoV-2 infection (dated by TCRdb to the early 2020s). Regarding the study in general: Because TCR sequencing relied on bulk RNA taken from unsorted whole blood, pairing of alpha and beta chains was not possible.

The study was a case-control design nested within a healthcare worker cohort in London, UK, with weekly nasopharyngeal swab PCR tests and blood sampling. Healthcare workers were recruited during the week of the UK lockdown, between 23 and 31 March 2020, and followed weekly for up to about 16 weeks. Libraries came from 5' RACE. For sequencing, a NextSeq 500 was employed. The TCR library protocol attached unique molecular identifiers to individual cDNA molecules to correct for sequencing error and PCR bias. Both TCR alpha and beta chains were sequenced, and tight co-correlation was observed between alpha and beta sequence abundances in each sample. The paper's processing steps were these. Decombinator V4 was used to annotate the V gene, J gene and CDR3 of the TCR sequences. TCRs were defined as expanded if a significant change between any two time points was detected under a Poisson model with p below 0.0001. TCR abundances were normalised to the total number of TCRs sequenced in each sample and reported as counts per million. TRAV1-2 paired with TRAJ12, TRAJ20 or TRAJ33 defined MAIT TCRs, while TRAV10 paired with TRAJ18 defined iNKT TCRs. A search of VDJdb, accessed on 1 November 2021, was run for TCRs annotated to CMV, EBV and SARS-CoV-2, with TCRs annotated for multiple antigens excluded. Starting from the raw public reads, TCRdb applied fastp trimming at Q25, assembled clones with MiXCR and retained in-frame beta chains. Each entry merges the rows of one CDR3 protein and shows their most common DNA and genes. TCRdb assigned the V and J calls; the authors' analysis was not used. Recorded for this sample are around 31,000 distinct CDR3 sequences; roughly 5.7% of them occurred a single time. The ten largest account for 5.5% to 7% of the sample.

As encoded in the germline V gene (reference sequence), CDR1 is SEHNR while CDR2 is FQNEAQ. Trimmed from V: 6 bases; trimmed from J: 4 bases; junction bases lacking a gene match: 4. The CDR3 runs 14 residues from the cysteine to the phenylalanine. The retained sequence is limited to the CDR3, 42 bases, with the frame set at the first base. This clonotype showed up many times. Its antigen is still unknown. There are no base qualities to consult, and no much larger clone falls within one base. Overall study results and their limits: Matching against VDJdb was skewed toward anti-spike CD8 responses, likely underestimated virus-specific expansions, and missed private and CD4 specificities.

This TCR was sampled from an adult who was a healthcare worker with PCR-confirmed SARS-CoV-2 infection or an uninfected control (not recorded which). Recombination linked TRBV7-9 to TRBJ1-5; 9 junctional bases match TRBD1. The source material was whole blood. The CDR3 corresponds to CASSPTGGNQPQHF. The bases read TGTGCCAGCAGTCCGACAGGGGGGAATCAGCCCCAGCATTTT.